This T cell receptor beta chain was found in a study of T cell responses to AZD1222 COVID-19 vaccine. Notes on the study in general: Repertoire sampling happened only post peak T cell response. Just a handful of AZD1222 recipients tested seropositive at baseline.

Comment on this clone: No antigen is known for it.

TCRdb keeps only in-frame clones here, not all; method: immunoSEQ multiplex PCR. The sample records about 110,000 clones, 86% being singletons. The CDR3 is 13 residues long. Trimming stripped 0 bases from V and 4 bases from J, with 7 bases between. Germline V gives CDR1 SGHNT, CDR2 YYREEE (reference sequence). V is TRBV5-4 and J is TRBJ2-5, with TRBD1 as a possible D gene (6 bases). The clonotype was recovered from an adult in good health. The material was peripheral blood, obtained on day 0 of AZD1222 vaccination. The CDR3 region is CASSLGGPETQYF. CDR3 nucleotide sequence: TGTGCCAGCAGCTTGGGGGGGCCAGAGACCCAGTACTTC.